Below are 11 T cell receptor beta chains sequenced from a single sample in a study of T-cell reconstitution after alpha-beta-depleted transplantation in children. Preparation of the TCRbeta library was carried out with unique molecular identifiers. TCRdb redid the calling of the PCR reads with MiXCR, one entry per CDR3 protein. The sample includes about 210,000 distinct CDR3 sequences, under 20% seen only once; the top ten take about two fifths. The source material was PBMCs, mostly from graft donor cells, sampled 360 days after TCRalphabeta/CD19-depleted stem cell transplant. The receptors were sampled from a male patient between 2 and 10 years old who had a stem cell transplant for acute lymphoblastic leukemia, so the T cells may come from the graft donor.

Remarks on this clonotype: This clone may be a read error of a much larger clone one base away. No conserved phenylalanine or tryptophan ends this CDR3, so it is likely a read error. The chain carries TRBV20-1 and TRBJ2-1; 7 nucleotides agree with TRBD2. This CDR3 has 15 amino acids. In germline, CDR1 is DFQATT, CDR2 SNEGSKA (reference sequence). The junction had 7 bases not matched to a gene; V was cut back by 5 bases and J by 0 bases. CDR3 sequence reads: CSAYRSGISYNEQFV. The CDR3, as DNA: TGCAGTGCTTACCGAAGCGGGATCTCCTACAATGAGCAGTTCGTC.

This clonotype was detected only a few times. The J gene is TRBJ2-3, the V gene TRBV12-3 or TRBV12-4; 7 positions agree with TRBD1. The CDR3 spans 13 residues. Trimming took 10 bases from V and 8 from J; bases not matched to a gene: 12. The CDR3 is CATQVRQGGTQYF. The DNA for the CDR3 is TGTGCCACTCAGGTCAGACAGGGTGGTACGCAGTATTTT.

The rearrangement uses TRBV5-1 and TRBJ2-7; 7 positions match TRBD1. The CDR3 covers 20 residues. V shed 5 bases and J 2 bases; nucleotides not matched to a gene: 25. Germline V gene sequence: CDR1 SGHRS, CDR2 YFSETQ. CDR3 in DNA: TGCGCCAGCAGGAACGAAAGGAAGTCCGAACGGGACAGAAGAACCTACGAGCAGTACTTC. It codes for CASRNERKSERDRRTYEQYF.

The rearrangement uses TRBV29-1 and TRBJ1-1; D is perhaps TRBD1 (5 bases). The germline V gene has CDR1 SQVTM and CDR2 ANQGSEA. The CDR3 length is 11 residues. Trimming stripped 7 bases from V and 7 bases from J, with 13 bases between. The CDR3 reads CSAWDALEAFF. The CDR3 DNA reads TGCAGCGCTTGGGACGCCCTTGAAGCTTTCTTT.

This clonotype was detected only a few times. The chain couples TRBV3-1 to TRBJ1-4, with TRBD1 matching 8 bases. V shed 2 bases, J shed 5 bases, and the junction held 7 bases outside the gene matches. Germline V gene lookup returns CDR1 LGHDT and CDR2 YNNKEL (reference sequence). The CDR3 totals 16 residues. CDR3 DNA: TGTGCCAGCAGCCAATACCGACAGGGGATAAATGAAAAACTGTTTTTT. It yields the protein CASSQYRQGINEKLFF.

The chain couples TRBV7-9 to TRBJ2-1; D possibly corresponds to TRBD1 (5 bases). Germline CDR1 and CDR2: SEHNR and FQNEAQ (reference sequence). V was shortened by 0 bases and J by 7 bases, with 10 bases between the two germline ends. The CDR3 is 14 amino acids. As DNA, the CDR3 is TGTGCCAGCAGCTTAGCGGTCAGGGTAAATGAGCAGTTCTTC. The encoded protein is CASSLAVRVNEQFF.

The V and J genes are TRBV28 and TRBJ2-7; TRBD2 aligns across 10 bases. Looked up from germline, CDR1 is MDHEN and CDR2 is SYDVKM. The CDR3 has 15 residues. The junction had 5 bases not matched to a gene; V was cut back by 6 bases and J by 0 bases. The CDR3 is CASRGLAGASYEQYF. CDR3 sequence (DNA): TGTGCCAGCAGAGGCCTAGCGGGAGCCTCCTACGAGCAGTACTTC.

V and J are TRBV5-1 and TRBJ1-1, with TRBD1 matching 7 bases. This CDR3 is 15 amino acids long. Germline trimming cut 4 bases from V and 1 base from J; bases unmatched to any gene: 7. CDR1 SGHRS and CDR2 YFSETQ come from the germline V gene. In DNA form, the CDR3 reads TGCGCCAGCAGCCGTATGGACAGGACGAACACTGAAGCTTTCTTT. Residues: CASSRMDRTNTEAFF.

The V call is TRBV30, the J call TRBJ2-7; D remains ambiguous. Germline V lookup: CDR1 GTSNPN, CDR2 SVGIG (reference sequence). V lost 0 bases to trimming and J lost 2 bases, with 5 bases between them. The CDR3 totals 12 residues. The CDR3 coding sequence is TGTGCCTGGAGTGTAGGTCCCTACGAGCAGTACTTC. Its protein is CAWSVGPYEQYF.

The chain uses TRBV18 and TRBJ2-1, with TRBD1 identical over 10 bases. Germline V gives CDR1 KGHSH, CDR2 LQKENI. CDR3 length: 16 residues. J gave up 7 bases and V 3 bases, and 9 bases lay outside the gene matches. Written as DNA, the CDR3 is TGTGCCAGCTCACCTCCCGGGACAGGGGTTGAGAATGAGCAGTTCTTC. Its translation: CASSPPGTGVENEQFF.

This clonotype has only a few counts. The chain joins TRBV6-1 to TRBJ1-1; 10 bases are shared with TRBD1. CDR1 MNHNS and CDR2 SASEGT come from the germline V gene. The CDR3 runs to 18 residues. V trimming: 6 bases; J trimming: 3 bases; junction bases outside the gene matches: 16. This CDR3 reads CASSPLAGTGVVDTEAFF. CDR3 nucleotides: TGTGCCAGCAGCCCCCTCGCCGGGACAGGGGTAGTGGACACTGAAGCTTTCTTT.